The 25 T cell receptor beta chains below were found in one sample sequenced in a study of blood T cell repertoires in COVID-19. The protocol was immunoSEQ multiplex PCR, while the TCRdb copy is restricted to in-frame clones and leaves out a portion. In the table there are about 140,000 clones, 85% to 90% of which are singletons. Sequencing input: peripheral blood. The origin of the receptors is a woman between 50 and 59 years old with active or convalescent COVID-19.

The chain joins TRBV5-1 to TRBJ2-1; TRBD1 is a possible D gene (5 bases). The CDR3 totals 15 residues. Germline CDR1 and CDR2: SGHRS and YFSETQ. The V end was cut by 0 bases, the J end by 5 bases, with 12 bases between. The chain's CDR3 is CASSLGAGLNNEQFF. The DNA of the CDR3 is TGCGCCAGCAGCTTGGGGGCAGGGCTGAACAATGAGCAGTTCTTC.

V is TRBV28 and J is TRBJ2-5; tentatively, D is TRBD2 (5 bases). CDR1 MDHEN and CDR2 SYDVKM come from the germline V gene. This CDR3 contains 15 residues. Between the trimmed V and J ends, which lost 5 bases and 2 bases, there was a span of 15 bases. CDR3 nucleotide sequence: TGTGCCAGCAGTGAAGGAATAGCGTTTCAAGAGACCCAGTACTTC. Encoded protein: CASSEGIAFQETQYF. Combining the CDR3 with reference TRBV28 and TRBJ2-5 gives the whole variable domain DVKVTQSSRYLVKRTGEKVFLECVQDMDHENMFWYRQDPGLGLRLIYFSYDVKMKEKGDIPEGYSVSREKKERFSLILESASTNQTSMYLCASSEGIAFQETQYFGPGTRLLVL.

The chain links TRBV28 to TRBJ1-2, with 12 bases lining up with TRBD1. CDR3 length equals 14 residues. CDR1 is MDHEN, CDR2 SYDVKM, per germline. With V trimmed by 3 bases and J by 7 bases, 3 bases remained unmatched. This CDR3 is CASSFPGQGAGYTF. CDR3 nucleotide sequence: TGTGCCAGCAGTTTCCCGGGACAGGGGGCTGGCTACACCTTC.

The chain combines TRBV7-9 with TRBJ2-2; D remains unclear. The CDR3 contains 13 residues. Looked up from germline, CDR1 is SEHNR and CDR2 is FQNEAQ (reference sequence). With 7 bases removed from V and 6 bases from J, the gap between germline ends came to 12 bases. CDR3 region: CASTLPPPGELFF. CDR3 bases: TGTGCCAGCACTCTACCCCCTCCCGGGGAGCTGTTTTTT.

This clone was observed a few times. This chain uses TRBV7-9 with TRBJ1-2, with 8 nucleotides matching TRBD1. The germline gives CDR1 SEHNR, CDR2 FQNEAQ (reference sequence). This CDR3 is built from 14 residues. V trimming: 7 bases; J trimming: 5 bases; junction bases outside the gene matches: 9. CDR3 sequence: CASTTTGALYGYTF. The CDR3 DNA reads as TGTGCCAGCACCACGACAGGGGCCCTTTATGGCTACACCTTC. Drawing the rest from reference TRBV7-9 and TRBJ1-2, the complete variable domain is DTGVSQNPRHKITKRGQNVTFRCDPISEHNRLYWYRQTLGQGPEFLTYFQNEAQLEKSRLLSDRFSAERPKGSFSTLEIQRTEQGDSAMYLCASTTTGALYGYTFGSGTRLTVV.

This sequence joins TRBV29-1 and TRBJ2-2; D gene unclear. The CDR3 totals 15 residues. Germline V lookup: CDR1 SQVTM, CDR2 ANQGSEA. Deletions cut 7 bases from V and 4 bases from J, with 19 bases between. The CDR3 spells CSGLRPSSGTGELFF. Here the CDR3 DNA reads TGCAGCGGGCTGCGGCCGTCATCGGGCACCGGGGAGCTGTTTTTT.

The gene calls are TRBV4-3 and TRBJ2-3; 7 positions match TRBD2. Looked up from germline, CDR1 is LGHNA and CDR2 is YSLEER. The CDR3 runs to 15 residues. V lost 4 bases to trimming and J lost 0 bases; unmatched junction nucleotides: 4. CDR3 protein: CASSLGTTSTDTQYF. DNA for the CDR3: TGCGCCAGCAGCCTCGGGACTACGAGCACAGATACGCAGTATTTT.

This sequence joins TRBV27 and TRBJ1-2; D is unresolved. Looked up from germline, CDR1 is MNHEY and CDR2 is SMNVEV (reference sequence). V lost 4 bases and J lost 5, with 17 bases in between. There are 15 residues in the CDR3. The CDR3 sequence: CASSSLTHIRYGYTF. The CDR3 nucleotides are TGTGCCAGCAGTTCGTTGACACATATTCGTTATGGCTACACCTTC.

This chain connects TRBV21-1 to TRBJ1-2; the D call of TRBD1 is as the table states it, not checked on the DNA. TRBV21-1 counts as a pseudogene. CDR3 length: 15 amino acids. The CDR3 DNA is TGTGCCAGCAGCAGCGTGCCGACAGATAGGAATGGCTACACCTTC. As protein: CASSSVPTDRNGYTF.

The J gene is TRBJ2-2, the V gene TRBV7-6; tentative D call: TRBD1 (5 bases). Germline V gene sequence: CDR1 SGHVS, CDR2 FNYEAQ. This CDR3 has 16 amino acids. V dropped 1 base and J dropped 0 bases, with 9 bases sitting between them. The CDR3 loop is CASSLVATANTGELFF. CDR3 coding DNA: TGTGCCAGCAGCTTAGTTGCGACAGCGAACACCGGGGAGCTGTTTTTT.

This chain links TRBV2 with TRBJ1-6; 8 bases fit TRBD1. V trimming: 6 bases; J trimming: 7 bases; junction bases outside the gene matches: 8. The V gene's germline CDR1 is SNHLY and CDR2 FYNNEI. The CDR3 has 15 amino acids. The CDR3, as DNA: TGTGCCAGCAGCATAGGGACAGGCGGCAATTCACCCCTCCACTTT. Translating it yields CASSIGTGGNSPLHF.

This sequence joins TRBV5-4 and TRBJ1-2; D might be TRBD1 (5 bases). Per germline, CDR1 SGHNT and CDR2 YYREEE (reference sequence). Trimming shortened V by 6 bases and J by 8 bases, and 23 bases separated the two germline ends. The CDR3 totals 15 residues. The CDR3 coding sequence is TGTGCCAGCACCCACTGGTTGCGGGGCAACCAAGGCTACACCTTC. Amino acids: CASTHWLRGNQGYTF.

The V gene is TRBV6-6, the J gene TRBJ1-5, with 7 bases fitting TRBD1. Germline V CDR1 and CDR2: MNHNY, SVGAGI (reference sequence). This CDR3 comprises 16 residues. Germline trimming cut 0 bases from V and 5 bases from J; bases unmatched to any gene: 7. This CDR3 reads CASSYSEGGSYQPQHF. The CDR3 DNA reads TGTGCCAGCAGTTACTCCGAAGGGGGCAGCTATCAGCCCCAGCATTTT.

The rearrangement links TRBV5-6 to TRBJ1-1; TRBD1 aligns across 8 bases. CDR1 and CDR2 (germline): SGHDT, YYEEEE. With V trimmed by 4 bases and J by 1 base, 3 bases remained unmatched. CDR3 size: 14 residues. The CDR3 protein is CASSGTGGNTEAFF. CDR3 coding DNA: TGTGCCAGCAGCGGGACAGGCGGGAACACTGAAGCTTTCTTT.

This chain uses TRBV27 with TRBJ2-2, with 10 nucleotides matching TRBD1. Germline values: CDR1 MNHEY, CDR2 SMNVEV (reference sequence). The CDR3 sequence is 15 residues long. The junction had 3 bases not matched to a gene; V was cut back by 0 bases and J by 8 bases. CDR3 sequence: CASSLSGTGVGELFF. The CDR3 nucleotides are TGTGCCAGCAGTTTATCGGGGACAGGGGTTGGGGAGCTGTTTTTT.

V gene TRBV27 combines with J gene TRBJ1-5; 7 positions match TRBD1. V gave up 2 bases and J gave up 1 base; unmatched junction bases: 2. There are 15 residues in the CDR3. The germline gives CDR1 MNHEY, CDR2 SMNVEV (reference sequence). The CDR3 spells CASSLTGVSNQPQHF. CDR3 nucleotide sequence: TGTGCCAGCAGTTTAACAGGGGTGAGCAATCAGCCCCAGCATTTT.

This clone was seen once. The chain carries TRBV4-3 and TRBJ1-2; 10 nucleotides align to TRBD1. The CDR3 covers 16 residues. With 0 bases clipped from V and 4 bases from J, the junction kept 5 bases outside the gene matches. Germline CDR1 reads LGHNA; CDR2 reads YSLEER. Written as DNA, the CDR3 is TGCGCCAGCAGCCAAGATATTGGGACAGGGGTCTATGGCTACACCTTC. Its protein is CASSQDIGTGVYGYTF.

The chain employs TRBV10-3 and TRBJ2-1; D possibly corresponds to TRBD2 (5 bases). Germline V gives CDR1 ENHRY, CDR2 SYGVKD. This CDR3 comprises 13 residues. The V gene lost 4 bases and the J gene lost 5 bases, with 9 bases spanning the gap. The CDR3 spells CAISVNGNNEQFF. CDR3 coding DNA: TGTGCCATCAGTGTAAACGGGAACAATGAGCAGTTCTTC.

This sequence joins TRBV29-1 and TRBJ1-1; no definite D call. The CDR3 is 13 residues long. V shed 8 bases and J shed 4 bases, with 17 bases lying between them. Per the germline V gene, CDR1 is SQVTM and CDR2 is ANQGSEA. The CDR3, as DNA: TGCAGCTCGGGAGGTCTCGGAGGCACTGAAGCTTTCTTT. Its translation is CSSGGLGGTEAFF.

The gene calls are TRBV10-3 and TRBJ1-6; no clear D. Trimming left V 2 bases short and J 6 bases short, with 11 bases between. The length of the CDR3 is 15 residues. Germline V gene data show CDR1 as ENHRY and CDR2 as SYGVKD. The CDR3 reads CAISELSEGNSPLHF. CDR3 bases: TGTGCCATCAGTGAGCTCTCTGAGGGTAATTCACCCCTCCACTTT.

The V and J genes are TRBV4-2 and TRBJ2-3; 13 bases align to TRBD2. The CDR3 runs 16 residues. Germline V gene sequence: CDR1 LGHNA, CDR2 YNFKEQ. The ends lost 0 bases at V and 14 bases at J; junction bases unmatched: 11. In nucleotides, the CDR3 is TGTGCCAGCAGCCAAGAAGTAGGACTAGCGGGGGCCCGAATGTATTTT. It encodes CASSQEVGLAGARMYF.

The chain has TRBV5-1 and TRBJ2-5, with 7 bases aligning to TRBD1. CDR1 and CDR2 from the germline V gene are SGHRS and YFSETQ. After removal of 7 bases from V and 1 base from J, the junction contained 4 bases not matched to a gene. This CDR3 region has 13 residues. The CDR3 spells CASVGQSQETQYF. The CDR3 bases are TGCGCCAGCGTGGGACAGTCCCAAGAGACCCAGTACTTC. Based on the CDR3 plus reference TRBV5-1 and TRBJ2-5, the full variable domain is KAGVTQTPRYLIKTRGQQVTLSCSPISGHRSVSWYQQTPGQGLQFLFEYFSETQRNKGNFPGRFSGRQFSNSRSEMNVSTLELGDSALYLCASVGQSQETQYFGPGTRLLVL.

The chain carries TRBV27 and TRBJ2-7; 7 nucleotides align to TRBD2. The trim removed 4 bases at V and 0 bases at J, leaving 3 bases unmatched. Germline values: CDR1 MNHEY, CDR2 SMNVEV (reference sequence). The length of the CDR3 is 14 residues. The CDR3: CASSYGGSSYEQYF. CDR3 coding DNA: TGTGCCAGCAGTTATGGCGGGAGCTCCTACGAGCAGTACTTC.

The genes are TRBV9 and TRBJ2-1, with 10 positions matching TRBD2. Germline assignment: CDR1 SGDLS and CDR2 YYNGEE. The CDR3 extends over 15 amino acids. After removal of 5 bases from V and 12 bases from J, the junction contained 14 bases not matched to a gene. The chain's CDR3 is CASSELAGVGQVQFF. CDR3 DNA sequence: TGTGCCAGCAGTGAGCTAGCGGGAGTGGGTCAGGTGCAGTTCTTC.

The chain carries TRBV7-9 and TRBJ2-1; 7 bases fit TRBD1. The V gene end was trimmed by 5 bases and the J gene end by 0 bases; junction bases not matched to a gene: 7. Germline V gene data show CDR1 as SEHNR and CDR2 as FQNEAQ (reference sequence). This CDR3 has 16 residues. The CDR3 sequence: CASSPVQGSSYNEQFF. CDR3 nucleotide sequence: TGTGCCAGCAGCCCTGTACAGGGGAGCTCCTACAATGAGCAGTTCTTC.